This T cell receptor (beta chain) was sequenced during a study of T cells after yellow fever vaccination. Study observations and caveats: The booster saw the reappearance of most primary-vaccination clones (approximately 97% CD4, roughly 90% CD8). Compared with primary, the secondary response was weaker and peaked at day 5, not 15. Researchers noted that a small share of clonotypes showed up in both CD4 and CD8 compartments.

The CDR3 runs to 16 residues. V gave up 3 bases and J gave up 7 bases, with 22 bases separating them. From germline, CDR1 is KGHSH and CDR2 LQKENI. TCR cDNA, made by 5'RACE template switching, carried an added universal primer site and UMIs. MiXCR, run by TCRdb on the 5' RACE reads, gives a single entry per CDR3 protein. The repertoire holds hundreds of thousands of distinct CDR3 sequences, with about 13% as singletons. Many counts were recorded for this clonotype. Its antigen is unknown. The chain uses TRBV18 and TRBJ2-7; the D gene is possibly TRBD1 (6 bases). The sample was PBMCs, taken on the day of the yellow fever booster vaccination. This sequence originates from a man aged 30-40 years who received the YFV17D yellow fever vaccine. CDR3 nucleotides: TGTGCCAGCTCACCTTTTCAGGGGAAGGGGATGATGGAGCAGTACTTC. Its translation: CASSPFQGKGMMEQYF.